This T cell receptor (beta chain) was retrieved from a study of blood T cell repertoires in COVID-19. Produced via immunoSEQ multiplex PCR; TCRdb's table is partial and in-frame only. The table lists under 200,000 clones, roughly 84% of them singletons. Sequenced: PBMCs or T cells enriched from blood (not recorded which). This TCR was recovered from a man aged 60 to 75 who had recovered from COVID-19.

The CDR3 sequence is CASSSGTGGVAGSAGELFF. In DNA, the CDR3 is TGCGCCAGCAGCTCCGGGACAGGGGGTGTAGCGGGGTCAGCCGGGGAGCTGTTTTTT. The rearrangement links TRBV5-1 to TRBJ2-2; 11 bases match TRBD1. Germline CDR1 is SGHRS and CDR2 is YFSETQ. The CDR3 sequence is 19 residues long. V shed 3 bases, J shed 6 bases, and the junction held 16 bases outside the gene matches. The whole variable domain, remainder taken from reference TRBV5-1 and TRBJ2-2, is KAGVTQTPRYLIKTRGQQVTLSCSPISGHRSVSWYQQTPGQGLQFLFEYFSETQRNKGNFPGRFSGRQFSNSRSEMNVSTLELGDSALYLCASSSGTGGVAGSAGELFFGEGSRLTVL.